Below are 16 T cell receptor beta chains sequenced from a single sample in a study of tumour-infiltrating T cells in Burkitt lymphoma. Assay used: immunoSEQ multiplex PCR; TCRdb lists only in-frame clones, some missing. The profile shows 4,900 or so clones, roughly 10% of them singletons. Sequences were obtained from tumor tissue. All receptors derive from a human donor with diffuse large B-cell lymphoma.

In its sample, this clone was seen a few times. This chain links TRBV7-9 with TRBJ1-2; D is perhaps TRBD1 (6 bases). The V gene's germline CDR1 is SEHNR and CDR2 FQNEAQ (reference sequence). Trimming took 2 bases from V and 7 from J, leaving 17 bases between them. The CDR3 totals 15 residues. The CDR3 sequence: CASSLFGGLSGGYTF. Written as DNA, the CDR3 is TGTGCCAGCAGCTTATTCGGGGGCTTATCTGGTGGCTACACCTTC.

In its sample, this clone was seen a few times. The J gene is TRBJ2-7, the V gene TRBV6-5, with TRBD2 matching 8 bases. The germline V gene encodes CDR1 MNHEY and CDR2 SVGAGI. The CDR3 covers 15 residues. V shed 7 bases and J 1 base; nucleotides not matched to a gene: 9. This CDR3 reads CASTRGGTASYEQYF. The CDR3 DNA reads TGTGCCAGCACCCGGGGGGGGACGGCGTCCTACGAGCAGTACTTC.

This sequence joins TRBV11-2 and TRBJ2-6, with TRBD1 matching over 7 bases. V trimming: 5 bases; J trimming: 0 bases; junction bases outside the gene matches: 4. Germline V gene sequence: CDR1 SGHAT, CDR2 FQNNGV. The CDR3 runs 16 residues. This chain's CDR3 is CASSRQGTSGANVLTF. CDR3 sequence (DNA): TGTGCCAGCAGCCGACAGGGCACCTCTGGGGCCAACGTCCTGACTTTC. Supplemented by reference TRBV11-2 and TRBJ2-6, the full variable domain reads EAGVAQSPRYKIIEKRQSVAFWCNPISGHATLYWYQQILGQGPKLLIQFQNNGVVDDSQLPKDRFSAERLKGVDSTLKIQPAKLEDSAVYLCASSRQGTSGANVLTFGAGSRLTVL.

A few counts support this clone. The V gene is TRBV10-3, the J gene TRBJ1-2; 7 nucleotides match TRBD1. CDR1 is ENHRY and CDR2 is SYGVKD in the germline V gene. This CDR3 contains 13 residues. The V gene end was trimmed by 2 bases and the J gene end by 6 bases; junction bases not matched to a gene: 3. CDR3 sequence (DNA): TGTGCCATCAGTGAGAAAGGGGGCGATGGCTACACCTTC. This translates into CAISEKGGDGYTF.

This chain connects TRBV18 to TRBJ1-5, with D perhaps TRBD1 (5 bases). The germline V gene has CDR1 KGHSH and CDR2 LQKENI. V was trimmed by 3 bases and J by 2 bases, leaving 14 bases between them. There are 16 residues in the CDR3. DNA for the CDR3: TGTGCCAGCTCACCCCGGGGCCTAGGGGGCAATCAGCCCCAGCATTTT. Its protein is CASSPRGLGGNQPQHF.

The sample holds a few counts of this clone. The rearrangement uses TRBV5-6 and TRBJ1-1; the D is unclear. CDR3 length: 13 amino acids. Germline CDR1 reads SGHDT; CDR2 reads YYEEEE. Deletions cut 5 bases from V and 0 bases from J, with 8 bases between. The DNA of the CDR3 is TGTGCCAGCAGTTCCGACCTGAACACTGAAGCTTTCTTT. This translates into CASSSDLNTEAFF.

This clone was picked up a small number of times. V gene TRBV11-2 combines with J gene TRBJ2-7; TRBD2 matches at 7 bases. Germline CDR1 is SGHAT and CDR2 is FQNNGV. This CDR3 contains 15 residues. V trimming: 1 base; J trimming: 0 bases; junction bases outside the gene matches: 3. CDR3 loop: CASSLVGGSSYEQYF. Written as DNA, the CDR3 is TGTGCCAGCAGCTTAGTCGGGGGGAGCTCCTACGAGCAGTACTTC.

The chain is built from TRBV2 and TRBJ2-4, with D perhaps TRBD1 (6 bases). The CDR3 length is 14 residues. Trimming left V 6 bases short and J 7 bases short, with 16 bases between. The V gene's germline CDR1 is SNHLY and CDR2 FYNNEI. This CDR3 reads CASSTGLVGNIQYF. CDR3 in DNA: TGTGCCAGCAGCACAGGGTTGGTAGGGAACATTCAGTACTTC.

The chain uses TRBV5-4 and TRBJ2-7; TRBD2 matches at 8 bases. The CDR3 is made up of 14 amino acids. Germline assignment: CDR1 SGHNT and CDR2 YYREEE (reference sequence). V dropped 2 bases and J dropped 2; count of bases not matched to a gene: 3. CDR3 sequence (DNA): TGTGCCAGCAGCTTAAACGGGGGGGCCTACGAGCAGTACTTC. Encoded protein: CASSLNGGAYEQYF.

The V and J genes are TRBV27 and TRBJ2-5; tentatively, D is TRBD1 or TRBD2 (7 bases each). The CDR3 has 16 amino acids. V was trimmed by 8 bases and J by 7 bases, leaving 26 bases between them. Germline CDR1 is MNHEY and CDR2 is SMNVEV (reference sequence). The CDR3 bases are TGTGCCAGCTCATCGGGGGGAGGGGGCGTATCGGGGACCCAGTACTTC. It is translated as CASSSGGGGVSGTQYF.

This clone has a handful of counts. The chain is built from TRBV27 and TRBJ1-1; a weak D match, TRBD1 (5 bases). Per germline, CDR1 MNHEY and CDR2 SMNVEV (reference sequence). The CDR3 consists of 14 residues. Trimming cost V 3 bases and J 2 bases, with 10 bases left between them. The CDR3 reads CASSFGGGNTEAFF. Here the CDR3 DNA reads TGTGCCAGCAGTTTCGGGGGTGGAAACACTGAAGCTTTCTTT.

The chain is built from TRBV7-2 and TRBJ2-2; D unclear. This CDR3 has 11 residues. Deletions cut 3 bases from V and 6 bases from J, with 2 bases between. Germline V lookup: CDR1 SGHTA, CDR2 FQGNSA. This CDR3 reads CASSFAGELFF. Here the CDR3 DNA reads TGTGCCAGCAGCTTTGCCGGGGAGCTGTTTTTT.

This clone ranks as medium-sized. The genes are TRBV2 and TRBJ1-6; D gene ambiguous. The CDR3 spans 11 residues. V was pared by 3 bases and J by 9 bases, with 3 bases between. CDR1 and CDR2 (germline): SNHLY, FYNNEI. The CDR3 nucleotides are TGTGCCAGCAGTGAGGGTTCACCCCTCCACTTT. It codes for CASSEGSPLHF.

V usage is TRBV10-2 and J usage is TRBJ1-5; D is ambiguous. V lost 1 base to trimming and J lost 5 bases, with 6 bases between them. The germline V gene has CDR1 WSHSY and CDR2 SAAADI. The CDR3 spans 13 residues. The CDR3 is CASSEYLDQPQHF. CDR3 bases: TGCGCCAGCAGTGAGTACTTAGATCAGCCCCAGCATTTT.

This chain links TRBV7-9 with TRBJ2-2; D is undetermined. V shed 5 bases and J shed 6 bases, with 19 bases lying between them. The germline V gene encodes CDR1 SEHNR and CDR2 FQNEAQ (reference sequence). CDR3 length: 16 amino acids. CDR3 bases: TGTGCCAGCAGCCCACATGGGGTAGTAAGGGCCGGGGAGCTGTTTTTT. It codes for CASSPHGVVRAGELFF.

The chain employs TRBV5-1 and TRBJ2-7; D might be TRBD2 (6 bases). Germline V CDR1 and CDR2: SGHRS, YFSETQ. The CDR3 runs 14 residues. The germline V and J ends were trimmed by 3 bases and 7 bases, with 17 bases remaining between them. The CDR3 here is CASSSGRSFGEQYF. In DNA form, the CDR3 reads TGCGCCAGCAGCTCCGGGAGATCTTTCGGGGAGCAGTACTTC. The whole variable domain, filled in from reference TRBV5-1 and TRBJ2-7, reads KAGVTQTPRYLIKTRGQQVTLSCSPISGHRSVSWYQQTPGQGLQFLFEYFSETQRNKGNFPGRFSGRQFSNSRSEMNVSTLELGDSALYLCASSSGRSFGEQYFGPGTRLTVT.